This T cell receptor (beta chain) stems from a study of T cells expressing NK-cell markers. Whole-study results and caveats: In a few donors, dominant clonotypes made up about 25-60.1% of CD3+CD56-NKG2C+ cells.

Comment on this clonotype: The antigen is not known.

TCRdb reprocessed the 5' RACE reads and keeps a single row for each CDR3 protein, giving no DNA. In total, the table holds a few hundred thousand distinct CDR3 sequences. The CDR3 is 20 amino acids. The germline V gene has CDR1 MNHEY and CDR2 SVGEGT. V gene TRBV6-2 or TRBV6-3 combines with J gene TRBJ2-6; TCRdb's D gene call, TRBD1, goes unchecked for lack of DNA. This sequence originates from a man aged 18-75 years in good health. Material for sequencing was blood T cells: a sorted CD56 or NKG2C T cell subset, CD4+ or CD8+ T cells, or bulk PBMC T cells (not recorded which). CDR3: CAVKPGQGAPPSSGANVLTF.